This T cell receptor beta chain was sequenced in a study of Ad26.COV2.S vaccination and SARS-CoV-2 variants. Indicated treatment: 15 to 20 received Ad26.COV2.S at low or high dose, single or two shots; 5 received placebo; per-sample allocation not given. Day 63 after the first vaccine or placebo injection was the time point for sampling. Clones were sequenced by immunoSEQ multiplex PCR, and TCRdb holds only the in-frame ones, with some missing. This table holds about 350,000 clones, 88% found once. Between the trimmed V and J ends, which lost 2 bases and 0 bases, there was a span of 7 bases. CDR3 length: 14 amino acids. Germline V CDR1 and CDR2: LNHDA, SQIVND (reference sequence).

This TCR came from a person between 18 and 60 years old who received the Ad26.COV2.S COVID-19 vaccine or a placebo. The genes are TRBV19 and TRBJ1-1, with D hard to call. The sequences come from peripheral blood, collected in a trial of Ad26.COV2.S vaccine versus placebo. The CDR3 DNA is TGTGCCAGTAGTATATTAGGTTTGAACACTGAAGCTTTCTTT. Amino acids: CASSILGLNTEAFF. The full variable domain, in which reference TRBV19 and TRBJ1-1 provide the parts outside the CDR3, is DGGITQSPKYLFRKEGQNVTLSCEQNLNHDAMYWYRQDPGQGLRLIYYSQIVNDFQKGDIAEGYSVSREKKESFPLTVTSAQKNPTAFYLCASSILGLNTEAFFGQGTRLTVV.